This T cell receptor beta chain was retrieved from a study of blood T cell repertoires in COVID-19. Study details: Acute and convalescent COVID-19 specimens originated in the United States, Italy and Spain. PBMCs, B-cell-depleted T cells, or T cells were the source of the cDNA or gDNA that made up the material.

Authors' data handling: Amplification of reference gene primers provided the estimated nucleated cell counts. Here immunoSEQ multiplex PCR was the method, and the copy in TCRdb shows in-frame clones only, minus some. V and J calls and clone size are those listed in that table; D and trimming were worked out from the DNA. This table holds roughly 150,000 clones, 65% to 85% found once. This TCR was recovered from a woman aged 50 to 60 with acute or convalescent COVID-19. Input material: peripheral blood.

CDR3 DNA: TGCGCCAGCAGCTCGGGGGGGACATTAGTTGAGCAGTTCTTC. Its protein is CASSSGGTLVEQFF. The rearrangement joins TRBV5-1 to TRBJ2-1; 8 bases agree with TRBD2. The CDR3 is made up of 14 amino acids. V shed 3 bases and J 9 bases; nucleotides not matched to a gene: 8. Germline assignment: CDR1 SGHRS and CDR2 YFSETQ.